Shown below are 18 T cell receptor beta chains from a single sample sequenced in a study of regulatory T cells in long-lasting Graves disease. CDR3-region Arm-PCR and iRepertoire HTBI primers produced the TCR beta libraries. Using its own MiXCR run on the multiplex PCR reads, TCRdb lists one record per CDR3 protein. The data contain under 350,000 distinct CDR3 sequences, 20% to 25% of them singletons. The time point here: persistent/refractory GD, antithyroid drugs over 5 years with positive TRAb. Construction of the TCR library relied on RNA isolated from PBMCs. Sequencing was performed on peripheral blood mononuclear cells (PBMCs), taken when the disease was refractory, from a patient treated with antithyroid drugs. The receptors derive from a female donor with Graves disease.

This clonotype appeared many times. The genes are TRBV7-2 and TRBJ2-5, with D possibly TRBD2 on 5 matching bases. The germline gives CDR1 SGHTA, CDR2 FQGNSA. This CDR3 spans 15 amino acids. The V and J ends lost 5 bases and 2 bases respectively, with 15 bases between them. In DNA, the CDR3 is TGTGCCAGCAGCCCACCCGGGGTGGGGCAAGAGACCCAGTACTTC. Protein sequence: CASSPPGVGQETQYF.

This clonotype was found many times. J is TRBJ1-4 and V is TRBV11-2; D gene uncertain. Trimming stripped 2 bases from V and 8 bases from J, with 3 bases between. CDR3 size: 11 residues. CDR1 and CDR2 from the germline V gene are SGHAT and FQNNGV. This CDR3 reads CASSLSEKLFF. CDR3 in DNA: TGTGCCAGCAGCTTAAGCGAAAAACTGTTTTTT.

This clonotype was found many times. The chain carries TRBV27 and TRBJ1-5; 10 nucleotides agree with TRBD1. V trimming: 5 bases; J trimming: 4 bases; junction bases outside the gene matches: 5. This CDR3 contains 15 residues. The germline gives CDR1 MNHEY, CDR2 SMNVEV (reference sequence). CDR3 sequence: CASSPDRGKNQPQHF. DNA of the CDR3: TGTGCCAGCAGTCCGGACAGGGGGAAAAATCAGCCCCAGCATTTT.

This clonotype was observed a few times. The genes are TRBV19 and TRBJ1-1; D unclear. V lost 10 bases to trimming and J lost 5 bases, with 17 bases between them. This CDR3 contains 13 residues. The germline CDR1 and CDR2 sequences are LNHDA and SQIVND (reference sequence). The CDR3 here is CATQTGLHTEAFF. The CDR3 DNA sequence: TGTGCCACTCAGACCGGACTTCATACTGAAGCTTTCTTT.

The sample holds many counts of this clonotype. The V and J genes are TRBV27 and TRBJ1-2, with 8 bases identical to TRBD1. Germline CDR1 reads MNHEY; CDR2 reads SMNVEV (reference sequence). J lost 7 bases, V lost 5 bases, and 6 bases had no gene match. This CDR3 comprises 13 residues. The CDR3 sequence: CASSTGQGVGYTF. CDR3 in DNA: TGTGCCAGCAGTACCGGACAGGGAGTTGGCTACACCTTC.

The chain carries TRBV9 and TRBJ2-5, with 7 bases fitting TRBD2. This CDR3 is 15 amino acids long. Germline CDR1 is SGDLS and CDR2 is YYNGEE. Trimming removed 6 bases from V and 4 bases from J; junction bases left unmatched: 12. CDR3 DNA: TGTGCCAGCAAAAGACGGGGGGAGGGCTTAGAGACCCAGTACTTC. Residues: CASKRRGEGLETQYF.

The rearrangement links TRBV5-1 to TRBJ2-2, with D perhaps being TRBD1 or TRBD2 (5 bases each). The CDR3 totals 18 residues. V shed 0 bases and J shed 4 bases, with 19 bases lying between them. The germline CDR1 and CDR2 sequences are SGHRS and YFSETQ. The chain's CDR3 is CASSLGDPAASRTGELFF. The CDR3 DNA sequence: TGCGCCAGCAGCTTGGGGGACCCCGCCGCTAGCCGCACCGGGGAGCTGTTTTTT.

The chain couples TRBV6-9 to TRBJ2-7, with 11 nucleotides matching TRBD2. Germline lookup yields CDR1 MNHGY and CDR2 SVAAGI. V was pared by 3 bases and J by 4 bases, with 5 bases of the junction left unmatched. This CDR3 contains 15 residues. This chain's CDR3 is CASSYPRTSGYEQYF. CDR3 DNA: TGTGCCAGCAGTTACCCCAGGACTAGCGGGTACGAGCAGTACTTC.

A note on this clonotype: This may stem from a read error, because a much larger clone lies one nucleotide away. The chain uses TRBV12-3 or TRBV12-4 and TRBJ1-1; D gene unclear. The CDR3 extends over 13 amino acids. The V end lost 6 bases, the J end lost 12 bases, and 20 bases lay between the germline ends. CDR3 in DNA: TGTGCCAGCAGCCAGGTCGGGCAGGAGGTAACTTTCTTT. It is translated as CASSQVGQEVTFF.

In this sample, this clonotype turned up a few times. This chain uses TRBV7-4 with TRBJ1-4; D is unclear. This CDR3 comprises 16 residues. V shed 1 base and J shed 7 bases, with 16 bases lying between them. Germline V lookup: CDR1 SGHVT, CDR2 SQSDAQ. CDR3 sequence: CASSLGRAHSCEKLFF. Here the CDR3 DNA reads TGTGCCAGCAGCTTAGGGCGGGCGCATTCTTGTGAAAAACTGTTTTTT.

This clonotype was seen ten or more times. The chain combines TRBV6-2 or TRBV6-3 with TRBJ1-2; 9 nucleotides line up with TRBD1. In germline, CDR1 is MNHEY, CDR2 SVGEGT. The CDR3 covers 14 residues. V gave up 5 bases and J gave up 6 bases; unmatched junction bases: 7. The CDR3, as DNA: TGTGCCAGCAGTAACTACAGACAGGGGGATGGCTACACCTTC. As protein: CASSNYRQGDGYTF.

This clonotype was detected a few times. J is TRBJ2-5 and V is TRBV20-1; D may be TRBD1 or TRBD2 (5 bases each). The CDR3 consists of 12 residues. The V gene's germline CDR1 is DFQATT and CDR2 SNEGSKA (reference sequence). Between the trimmed V and J ends, which lost 6 bases and 2 bases, there was a span of 10 bases. CDR3 amino acids: CSAGTDQETQYF. CDR3 sequence (DNA): TGCAGTGCAGGGACGGATCAAGAGACCCAGTACTTC.

This clonotype showed up just a few times. The rearrangement uses TRBV3-1 and TRBJ2-7; TRBD1 is a possible D gene (5 bases). This CDR3 comprises 12 residues. V lost 1 base to trimming and J lost 10 bases, with 11 bases between them. Germline CDR1 LGHDT, CDR2 YNNKEL (reference sequence). CDR3 region: CASSQGEGQQYF. The CDR3 coding sequence is TGTGCCAGCAGCCAAGGGGAAGGACAACAGTACTTC.

This clonotype showed up many times. V gene TRBV28 combines with J gene TRBJ2-5; 7 nucleotides agree with TRBD1. The CDR3 length is 13 residues. V was pared by 10 bases and J by 5 bases, with 10 bases of the junction left unmatched. CDR1 MDHEN and CDR2 SYDVKM come from the germline V gene. The DNA for the CDR3 is TGTGCCACCAAACCCCAGGGGGAGGAGACCCAGTACTTC. This codes for CATKPQGEETQYF.

The chain recombines TRBV3-1 with TRBJ1-1; D gene ambiguous. V lost 0 bases to trimming and J lost 2 bases, with 4 bases between them. The CDR3 has 13 amino acids. Germline values: CDR1 LGHDT, CDR2 YNNKEL (reference sequence). In nucleotides, the CDR3 is TGTGCCAGCAGCCAAGAGATTAACACTGAAGCTTTCTTT. Amino acid sequence: CASSQEINTEAFF.

This clonotype was seen at least ten times. Its ends do not fully match the called genes, so a read error is possible. This chain connects TRBV7-9 to TRBJ2-5; 8 nucleotides line up with TRBD2. Germline values: CDR1 SEHNR, CDR2 FQNEAQ (reference sequence). This CDR3 spans 14 amino acids. In DNA form, the CDR3 reads TGCGCCAGCAGCTTGGAAGCTAGCGGGGAGACCCAGTACTTC. Protein sequence: CASSLEASGETQYF.

This clonotype was recorded a few times. This chain links TRBV6-1 with TRBJ2-7; no clear D gene. This CDR3 is 12 amino acids long. The V gene lost 4 bases and the J gene lost 2 bases, with 6 bases spanning the gap. Germline CDR1 is MNHNS and CDR2 is SASEGT. DNA for the CDR3: TGTGCCAGCAGTGTCCAGACCTACGAGCAGTACTTC. Translated: CASSVQTYEQYF.

Only a few counts were recorded for this clonotype. The chain has TRBV11-2 and TRBJ2-1; 8 positions match TRBD2. The CDR3 is 16 amino acids. Germline values: CDR1 SGHAT, CDR2 FQNNGV. The V segment lost 0 bases and the J segment 5 bases; nucleotides outside the gene matches: 6. The CDR3 region has the DNA TGTGCCAGCAGCTTAGAATTCGGGGGGGAGGACAATGAGCAGTTCTTC. It codes for CASSLEFGGEDNEQFF.